Each of the 28 T cell receptor beta chains below was sequenced from the same sample in a study of blood T cell repertoires in COVID-19. Some clones are missing from TCRdb's copy, which holds only in-frame ones; the method was immunoSEQ multiplex PCR. The sample has 180,000 or so clones, more than 70% seen once. Sequencing used peripheral blood. These TCRs come from a person in their 70s with COVID-19, enrolled during active disease.

The chain has TRBV9 and TRBJ1-2; D unresolved. Trimming removed 0 bases from V and 2 bases from J, with 11 bases in between. This CDR3 comprises 15 residues. Germline CDR1 reads SGDLS; CDR2 reads YYNGEE. The CDR3 DNA follows: TGTGCCAGCAGCGTAGAAGTCAGGTTAAACTATGGCTACACCTTC. Encoded protein: CASSVEVRLNYGYTF.

This clone was seen more than once but under ten times. The CDR3 sequence is CATSRDTGGGKTQYF. The CDR3 nucleotides read TGTGCCACCAGCAGAGATACAGGGGGCGGAAAGACCCAGTACTTC. The chain links TRBV15 to TRBJ2-5; TRBD1 aligns across 9 bases. There are 15 residues in the CDR3. Per germline, CDR1 LNHNV and CDR2 YYDKDF (reference sequence). With 0 bases clipped from V and 6 bases from J, the junction kept 5 bases outside the gene matches.

The chain is built from TRBV27 and TRBJ1-1; 9 bases line up with TRBD1. The germline CDR1 and CDR2 sequences are MNHEY and SMNVEV (reference sequence). With 6 bases clipped from V and 4 bases from J, the junction kept 3 bases outside the gene matches. The CDR3 consists of 13 residues. This CDR3 is CASSPTGGTEAFF. In DNA form, the CDR3 reads TGTGCCAGCAGCCCGACAGGGGGCACTGAAGCTTTCTTT.

The V gene is TRBV15, the J gene TRBJ2-3, with D perhaps matching TRBD1 (6 bases). Trimming cost V 0 bases and J 1 base, with 14 bases left between them. The CDR3 is made up of 17 amino acids. Germline V lookup: CDR1 LNHNV, CDR2 YYDKDF (reference sequence). CDR3 DNA: TGTGCCACCAGCAGAGATCCCGGGACAAGGGGCACAGATACGCAGTATTTT. Protein product: CATSRDPGTRGTDTQYF.

The count of this clone is one. V usage is TRBV6-1 and J usage is TRBJ1-2; D is perhaps TRBD1 (5 bases). Per germline, CDR1 MNHNS and CDR2 SASEGT. Trimming removed 0 bases from V and 8 bases from J, with 19 bases in between. The CDR3 loop spans 16 amino acids. Written as DNA, the CDR3 is TGTGCCAGCAGTGAAGCAGGGACGGGGGGTCGGGAGGGCTACACCTTC. Its protein product is CASSEAGTGGREGYTF.

This chain connects TRBV29-1 to TRBJ2-7, with D perhaps TRBD1 (5 bases). The CDR3 consists of 11 residues. CDR1 is SQVTM and CDR2 is ANQGSEA in the germline V gene. With 3 bases removed from V and 6 bases from J, the gap between germline ends came to 9 bases. For the CDR3, the DNA is TGCAGCGTTGAGGGGCCGGGCGAGCAGTACTTC. Its translation is CSVEGPGEQYF.

The chain couples TRBV29-1 to TRBJ1-2; 7 nucleotides agree with TRBD1. The length of the CDR3 is 11 residues. J was trimmed by 8 bases and V by 7 bases; bases with no gene match: 7. Per germline, CDR1 SQVTM and CDR2 ANQGSEA. CDR3: CSAESGGGYTF. CDR3 sequence (DNA): TGCAGCGCTGAGTCAGGGGGAGGCTACACCTTC.

This clone was observed a few times. The junction differs from germline at one of its ends, possibly a read error. This chain uses TRBV7-9 with TRBJ2-7, with TRBD1 identical over 7 bases. CDR3 length: 14 residues. Per germline, CDR1 SEHNR and CDR2 FQNEAQ (reference sequence). The CDR3: CASSARGNSDEQYF. The CDR3 DNA sequence: TGTGCCAGCAGCGCCAGGGGGAACTCCGACGAGCAGTACTTC.

The V call is TRBV6-5, the J call TRBJ1-3; D not certain. This CDR3 comprises 14 residues. Germline CDR1 and CDR2: MNHEY and SVGAGI. V lost 6 bases and J lost 0, with 9 bases in between. The CDR3 region has the DNA TGTGCCAGCAGCTCCCCTTCCTCTGGAAACACCATATATTTT. Its protein product is CASSSPSSGNTIYF.

The chain uses TRBV28 and TRBJ1-3; D unresolved. Trimming shortened V by 6 bases and J by 4 bases, and 7 bases separated the two germline ends. This CDR3 spans 12 amino acids. Germline V gene sequence: CDR1 MDHEN, CDR2 SYDVKM. The chain's CDR3 is CASRTQGNTIYF. The CDR3 DNA reads TGTGCCAGCAGGACTCAGGGAAACACCATATATTTT.

This chain joins TRBV7-3 and TRBJ2-1; 8 nucleotides align to TRBD2. This CDR3 spans 13 amino acids. Germline assignment: CDR1 SGHTA and CDR2 FQGTGA. The V segment lost 3 bases and the J segment 9 bases; nucleotides outside the gene matches: 4. The CDR3 nucleotides are TGTGCCAGCAGCTTGGCGGGGGGCATTGAGCAGTTCTTC. The encoded protein is CASSLAGGIEQFF.

The chain recombines TRBV5-1 with TRBJ2-3; D is perhaps TRBD2 (5 bases). Germline CDR1 is SGHRS and CDR2 is YFSETQ. The V end lost 4 bases, the J end lost 0 bases, and 21 bases lay between the germline ends. The CDR3 length is 18 residues. CDR3 region: CASSEGLSHLSSTDTQYF. Written as DNA, the CDR3 is TGCGCCAGCAGCGAGGGTCTATCTCACCTATCTAGCACAGATACGCAGTATTTT. The full variable domain, rest sourced from reference TRBV5-1 and TRBJ2-3, is KAGVTQTPRYLIKTRGQQVTLSCSPISGHRSVSWYQQTPGQGLQFLFEYFSETQRNKGNFPGRFSGRQFSNSRSEMNVSTLELGDSALYLCASSEGLSHLSSTDTQYFGPGTRLTVL.

This clone was seen a few times. The J gene is TRBJ2-1, the V gene TRBV18; 9 nucleotides line up with TRBD1. Germline trimming cut 1 base from V and 7 bases from J; bases unmatched to any gene: 8. This CDR3 is built from 16 residues. Per germline, CDR1 KGHSH and CDR2 LQKENI. CDR3 DNA sequence: TGTGCCAGCTCACCACGCGACAGGGGGGTTAATAATGAGCAGTTCTTC. This translates into CASSPRDRGVNNEQFF.

This chain uses TRBV28 with TRBJ1-1; the D is unclear. CDR3 length: 13 amino acids. Per germline, CDR1 MDHEN and CDR2 SYDVKM. Trimming stripped 11 bases from V and 0 bases from J, with 13 bases between. The CDR3 sequence: CAGGGELNTEAFF. In DNA, the CDR3 is TGTGCCGGCGGCGGGGAACTGAACACTGAAGCTTTCTTT. The full variable domain, in which reference TRBV28 and TRBJ1-1 provide the parts outside the CDR3, is DVKVTQSSRYLVKRTGEKVFLECVQDMDHENMFWYRQDPGLGLRLIYFSYDVKMKEKGDIPEGYSVSREKKERFSLILESASTNQTSMYLCAGGGELNTEAFFGQGTRLTVV.

The chain joins TRBV6-2 or TRBV6-3 to TRBJ2-3, with D possibly matching TRBD1 (5 bases). Germline lookup yields CDR1 MNHEY and CDR2 SVGEGT. The CDR3 totals 18 residues. Trimming pared 0 bases from V and 6 bases from J, leaving 22 bases between. In DNA form, the CDR3 reads TGTGCCAGCAGTTACTCGCCCCAGGCGGCCCAACCAGGGGATACGCAGTATTTT. Its protein is CASSYSPQAAQPGDTQYF.

The genes are TRBV13 and TRBJ2-7; 12 bases fit TRBD2. This CDR3 contains 19 residues. Looked up from germline, CDR1 is PRHDT and CDR2 is FYEKMQ (reference sequence). V shed 3 bases, J shed 7 bases, and the junction held 19 bases outside the gene matches. The CDR3 loop reads CASSFRPQLAGGGSAEQYF. DNA for the CDR3: TGTGCCAGCAGCTTCCGCCCACAACTAGCGGGAGGCGGTTCGGCTGAGCAGTACTTC.

This clone was seen a few times. The gene calls are TRBV27 and TRBJ2-7; no clear D gene. Germline CDR1 and CDR2: MNHEY and SMNVEV (reference sequence). This CDR3 is 14 amino acids long. With 0 bases removed from V and 4 bases from J, the gap between germline ends came to 10 bases. The CDR3 DNA reads TGTGCCAGCAGTTTATCAGGCCTAGTGTACGAGCAGTACTTC. Translated, it gives CASSLSGLVYEQYF.

V is TRBV28 and J is TRBJ1-3, with D uncertain. Germline assignment: CDR1 MDHEN and CDR2 SYDVKM. CDR3 length: 14 residues. V lost 3 bases to trimming and J lost 1 base, with 7 bases between them. CDR3 nucleotide sequence: TGTGCCAGCAGTTTGCACAGTTCTGGAAACACCATATATTTT. It encodes CASSLHSSGNTIYF. Full variable domain (remainder filled in from reference TRBV28 and TRBJ1-3): DVKVTQSSRYLVKRTGEKVFLECVQDMDHENMFWYRQDPGLGLRLIYFSYDVKMKEKGDIPEGYSVSREKKERFSLILESASTNQTSMYLCASSLHSSGNTIYFGEGSWLTVV.

V gene TRBV7-6 combines with J gene TRBJ2-1; 9 nucleotides agree with TRBD2. J gave up 2 bases and V 5 bases, and 4 bases lay outside the gene matches. CDR1 and CDR2 (germline): SGHVS, FNYEAQ. The CDR3 is made up of 15 amino acids. This CDR3 reads CASSTIAGAYNEQFF. CDR3 nucleotide sequence: TGTGCCAGCAGCACGATAGCGGGAGCCTACAATGAGCAGTTCTTC.

The chain combines TRBV7-9 with TRBJ2-5, with 11 bases lining up with TRBD2. Germline CDR1 SEHNR, CDR2 FQNEAQ (reference sequence). The CDR3 length is 16 residues. The V and J ends lost 3 bases and 1 base, in that order; junction bases with no gene match: 4. CDR3 region: CASSFPGLAAQETQYF. The CDR3, as DNA: TGTGCCAGCAGCTTTCCGGGACTAGCGGCCCAAGAGACCCAGTACTTC.

V usage is TRBV9 and J usage is TRBJ1-3, with 8 bases aligning to TRBD1. The CDR3 consists of 13 residues. Germline V gene data show CDR1 as SGDLS and CDR2 as YYNGEE. V lost 3 bases to trimming and J lost 6 bases; unmatched junction nucleotides: 2. CDR3 in DNA: TGTGCCAGCAGCGCACAGGGGGTAAACACCATATATTTT. Its protein is CASSAQGVNTIYF.

The chain uses TRBV6-5 and TRBJ2-7, with D perhaps TRBD1 (6 bases). V lost 5 bases to trimming and J lost 3 bases, with 11 bases between them. The CDR3 extends over 13 amino acids. CDR1 is MNHEY and CDR2 is SVGAGI in the germline V gene. CDR3 nucleotides: TGTGCCAGCAGTCAAAAGACAGGCTACGAGCAGTACTTC. Encoded protein: CASSQKTGYEQYF.

The chain joins TRBV6-5 to TRBJ1-1, with TRBD1 as a possible D gene (5 bases). Per germline, CDR1 MNHEY and CDR2 SVGAGI. This CDR3 spans 13 amino acids. V was clipped by 6 bases and J by 5 bases, with 13 bases between them. CDR3 bases: TGTGCCAGCAGGAGGAAAAGGGGTACTGAAGCTTTCTTT. It specifies CASRRKRGTEAFF.

The genes are TRBV30 and TRBJ1-5; 8 nucleotides align to TRBD1. V was pared by 3 bases and J by 6 bases, with 10 bases of the junction left unmatched. This CDR3 region has 15 residues. Germline values: CDR1 GTSNPN, CDR2 SVGIG (reference sequence). The CDR3 nucleotides are TGTGCCTGGAGCTATAATGGACAGGGCACTCAGCCCCAGCATTTT. Its protein is CAWSYNGQGTQPQHF.

The chain is built from TRBV6-6 and TRBJ2-2, with D unclear. Between the trimmed V and J ends, which lost 6 bases and 2 bases, there was a span of 13 bases. This CDR3 comprises 15 residues. Looked up from germline, CDR1 is MNHNY and CDR2 is SVGAGI (reference sequence). The CDR3 DNA reads TGTGCCAGCAGCTCCGGAGTAGTAAACACCGGGGAGCTGTTTTTT. Translation: CASSSGVVNTGELFF.

This chain uses TRBV7-6 with TRBJ1-4; D is possibly TRBD1 (5 bases). With 7 bases removed from V and 0 bases from J, the gap between germline ends came to 24 bases. Germline CDR1 is SGHVS and CDR2 is FNYEAQ. This CDR3 is built from 19 residues. The DNA of the CDR3 is TGTGCCAGCACCAACTACCTGGCGCAGGGAGGTGCAACTAATGAAAAACTGTTTTTT. Translated, it gives CASTNYLAQGGATNEKLFF.

The chain has TRBV18 and TRBJ1-5; D might be TRBD1 (5 bases). V was cut by 3 bases and J by 7 bases, with 19 bases left in between. The CDR3 sequence is 16 residues long. Per the germline V gene, CDR1 is KGHSH and CDR2 is LQKENI. The DNA of the CDR3 is TGTGCCAGCTCACCTAAGGCAGGGAGGGATGGACAGCCCCAGCATTTT. It specifies CASSPKAGRDGQPQHF.

The chain has TRBV5-5 and TRBJ2-3; perhaps TRBD2 as D (6 bases). The CDR3 runs 14 residues. V lost 4 bases, J lost 6 bases, and 15 bases lay in between. Germline V gene lookup returns CDR1 SGHKS and CDR2 YYEKEE (reference sequence). In nucleotides, the CDR3 is TGTGCCAGCAGCCGGGACCACGCGGGGGATACGCAGTATTTT. Encoded protein: CASSRDHAGDTQYF. The entire variable domain, with the rest obtained from reference TRBV5-5 and TRBJ2-3, is as follows: DAGVTQSPTHLIKTRGQQVTLRCSPISGHKSVSWYQQVLGQGPQFIFQYYEKEERGRGNFPDRFSARQFPNYSSELNVNALLLGDSALYLCASSRDHAGDTQYFGPGTRLTVL.